A single sample gave rise to the 27 T cell receptor beta chains below, sequenced in a study of sequential checkpoint blockade in melanoma (dated by TCRdb to the late 2010s). Receptor amplification or capture employed the immunoSEQ multiplex PCR assay. This is the immuneACCESS table as TCRdb keeps it, with only in-frame sequences that have V and J called. A part of the clones is gone; compared with another copy, unresolved V genes explain less than half, and the rest is unexplained. Present in this sample are over 4,500 clones, roughly 50% of which were seen just once. Of the sample, 35% to 50% falls within the top ten clones. This specimen's treatment or condition label, per the study, means: randomized to nivolumab then ipilimumab (arm A) or the reverse (arm B). The sequencing used CD8+ T cells sorted from blood (inferred from file names), collected from a patient given nivolumab and ipilimumab in sequence. All receptors derive from a human donor with melanoma.

J is TRBJ1-2 and V is TRBV11-2; 8 bases align to TRBD1. The CDR3 consists of 14 residues. Germline V gene lookup returns CDR1 SGHAT and CDR2 FQNNGV. V dropped 4 bases and J dropped 3; count of bases not matched to a gene: 4. CDR3 coding DNA: TGTGCCAGCAGCTCAGGGACAGGCCACTATGGCTACACCTTC. This encodes CASSSGTGHYGYTF.

The chain couples TRBV6-5 to TRBJ2-2; D possibly corresponds to TRBD1 (6 bases). The V gene's germline CDR1 is MNHEY and CDR2 SVGAGI. The germline V and J ends were trimmed by 0 bases and 5 bases, with 7 bases remaining between them. This CDR3 contains 14 residues. The chain's CDR3 is CASSYSRGTGELFF. CDR3 in DNA: TGTGCCAGCAGTTACTCCAGGGGAACCGGGGAGCTGTTTTTT.

This chain joins TRBV6-5 and TRBJ2-2; tentatively, D is TRBD1 (5 bases). The V gene's germline CDR1 is MNHEY and CDR2 SVGAGI. V shed 6 bases and J shed 6 bases, with 11 bases lying between them. The CDR3 is 13 amino acids. The CDR3 reads CASSKGLPGELFF. The CDR3 DNA reads as TGTGCCAGCAGCAAGGGGTTACCCGGGGAGCTGTTTTTT.

The rearrangement uses TRBV6-5 and TRBJ1-6; TRBD1 matches 7 bases. J gave up 7 bases and V 6 bases, and 6 bases lay outside the gene matches. The CDR3 contains 14 residues. Germline V CDR1 and CDR2: MNHEY, SVGAGI. CDR3: CASRQTGRNSPLHF. The CDR3, as DNA: TGTGCCAGCAGGCAGACAGGGAGGAATTCACCCCTCCACTTT.

The chain combines TRBV6-5 with TRBJ2-5; weak D call: TRBD2 (7 bases). V was clipped by 0 bases and J by 4 bases, with 9 bases between them. This CDR3 has 14 amino acids. Germline V gene lookup returns CDR1 MNHEY and CDR2 SVGAGI. The CDR3 protein is CASSYSRGGETQYF. Here the CDR3 DNA reads TGTGCCAGCAGTTACTCGAGGGGGGGAGAGACCCAGTACTTC.

In nucleotides, the CDR3 is TGCGCCAGCAGCCGATCCCAGAACTACGAGCAGTACTTC. This sequence encodes CASSRSQNYEQYF. V usage is TRBV4-1 and J usage is TRBJ2-7; D gene unclear. From germline, CDR1 is MGHRA and CDR2 YSYEKL. This CDR3 has 13 residues. Trimming stripped 4 bases from V and 3 bases from J, with 10 bases between.

This clone counts as medium-sized (0.01 to 0.1%). J is TRBJ2-1 and V is TRBV4-3; 10 nucleotides line up with TRBD2. CDR3 length: 17 amino acids. V dropped 0 bases and J dropped 7; count of bases not matched to a gene: 9. Looked up from germline, CDR1 is LGHNA and CDR2 is YSLEER. The CDR3 region is CASSQDPAGGSMNEQFF. The CDR3, as DNA: TGCGCCAGCAGCCAAGATCCAGCGGGGGGGTCTATGAATGAGCAGTTCTTC.

The chain has TRBV10-1 and TRBJ2-3; D remains ambiguous. V gave up 3 bases and J gave up 0 bases, with 10 bases separating them. The CDR3 contains 15 residues. Germline CDR1 reads WNHNN; CDR2 reads SYGVQD (reference sequence). CDR3 sequence: CASSESLSSTDTQYF. The CDR3 DNA reads as TGCGCCAGCAGTGAATCCCTCTCTAGCACAGATACGCAGTATTTT.

This chain joins TRBV9 and TRBJ2-7, with 12 nucleotides matching TRBD1. Germline V lookup: CDR1 SGDLS, CDR2 YYNGEE. J gave up 0 bases and V 3 bases, and 7 bases lay outside the gene matches. This CDR3 has 17 amino acids. In DNA, the CDR3 is TGTGCCAGCAGCGCCGGGACAGGGGGCTTCAGCTCCTACGAGCAGTACTTC. Its translation is CASSAGTGGFSSYEQYF.

V usage is TRBV11-2 and J usage is TRBJ2-7; maybe TRBD1 (6 bases). The V end was cut by 4 bases, the J end by 0 bases, with 16 bases between. The CDR3 runs to 16 residues. CDR1 is SGHAT, CDR2 FQNNGV, per germline. CDR3 DNA sequence: TGTGCCAGCAGCTCCTGGGGGACACTAAGCTCCTACGAGCAGTACTTC. Protein product: CASSSWGTLSSYEQYF.

The chain is built from TRBV10-3 and TRBJ2-7; TRBD2 matches at 10 bases. Germline V gene sequence: CDR1 ENHRY, CDR2 SYGVKD. The trim removed 11 bases at V and 1 base at J, leaving 14 bases unmatched. The CDR3 loop spans 16 amino acids. The DNA of the CDR3 is TGTGCCGTTTTACCTCTAGCGGGGGCCAATTCCTACGAGCAGTACTTC. Its protein product is CAVLPLAGANSYEQYF.

This chain uses TRBV7-9 with TRBJ2-5; the match to TRBD1 covers 7 bases. The CDR3 consists of 14 residues. CDR1 and CDR2 from the germline V gene are SEHNR and FQNEAQ (reference sequence). Trimming took 6 bases from V and 1 from J; bases not matched to a gene: 5. The CDR3 nucleotides read TGTGCCAGCAGACTAGACAGGGCCCAAGAGACCCAGTACTTC. Encoded protein: CASRLDRAQETQYF.

This chain joins TRBV6-6 and TRBJ1-1; maybe TRBD1 (5 bases). V gave up 6 bases and J gave up 1 base, with 12 bases separating them. Per the germline V gene, CDR1 is MNHNY and CDR2 is SVGAGI (reference sequence). The CDR3 extends over 14 amino acids. This CDR3 is CASSPWQGNTEAFF. The CDR3 nucleotides are TGTGCCAGCAGCCCCTGGCAGGGGAACACTGAAGCTTTCTTT.

In its sample, this clone was seen a few times. V is TRBV7-9 and J is TRBJ2-1, with TRBD2 identical over 9 bases. V shed 5 bases and J 4 bases; nucleotides not matched to a gene: 3. Germline V gene data show CDR1 as SEHNR and CDR2 as FQNEAQ (reference sequence). There are 14 residues in the CDR3. The CDR3 spells CASSTAGGYNEQFF. The CDR3 DNA reads as TGTGCCAGCAGCACAGCGGGGGGATACAATGAGCAGTTCTTC.

This clone has only a few counts. The V call is TRBV7-9, the J call TRBJ1-5; D perhaps matches TRBD1 (6 bases). Germline CDR1 reads SEHNR; CDR2 reads FQNEAQ (reference sequence). Trimming pared 2 bases from V and 5 bases from J, leaving 13 bases between. The CDR3 has 15 amino acids. Here the CDR3 DNA reads TGTGCCAGCAGCTTACCGGGGGGGGGCGATCAGCCCCAGCATTTT. Encoded protein: CASSLPGGGDQPQHF.

The chain couples TRBV9 to TRBJ2-3, with D unclear. The CDR3 sequence is 18 residues long. Trimming removed 4 bases at V and 0 bases at J, with 21 bases between. The germline V gene has CDR1 SGDLS and CDR2 YYNGEE. In DNA, the CDR3 is TGTGCCAGCAGCCACGCGCGTGAGCTCGCGGTAAGCACAGATACGCAGTATTTT. Amino acids: CASSHARELAVSTDTQYF.

This clone was seen only a few times. The CDR3 spells CASSSSGFGGELFF. CDR3 nucleotide sequence: TGTGCCAGCAGCTCTTCAGGGTTTGGCGGGGAGCTGTTTTTT. The genes are TRBV7-2 and TRBJ2-2; D perhaps matches TRBD1 (5 bases). CDR1 and CDR2 (germline): SGHTA, FQGNSA. This CDR3 has 14 amino acids. Trimming removed 4 bases at V and 7 bases at J, with 13 bases between.

This clone was seen more than once but under ten times. V usage is TRBV4-1 and J usage is TRBJ1-5; a weak D match, TRBD1 (5 bases). The CDR3 runs 16 residues. Between the trimmed V and J ends, which lost 2 bases and 7 bases, there was a span of 18 bases. CDR1 is MGHRA, CDR2 YSYEKL, per germline. CDR3 DNA sequence: TGCGCCAGCAGCCAACAAGATGGGGCCGGGCCCCAGCCCCAGCATTTT. Amino acid sequence: CASSQQDGAGPQPQHF.

V usage is TRBV6-1 and J usage is TRBJ2-5; TRBD1 is a possible D gene (6 bases). Deletions cut 6 bases from V and 2 bases from J, with 16 bases between. This CDR3 comprises 15 residues. Germline CDR1 is MNHNS and CDR2 is SASEGT. The CDR3 loop is CASSHLTGSQETQYF. The CDR3 nucleotides are TGTGCCAGCAGCCATCTAACAGGGTCACAAGAGACCCAGTACTTC.

The chain recombines TRBV9 with TRBJ2-3, with a possible D match to TRBD2 (5 bases). Trimming removed 0 bases from V and 2 bases from J, with 7 bases in between. This CDR3 comprises 14 residues. Germline CDR1 reads SGDLS; CDR2 reads YYNGEE. The CDR3 spells CASSVAGVTDTQYF. The CDR3 nucleotides read TGTGCCAGCAGCGTAGCCGGGGTCACAGATACGCAGTATTTT.

In this sample, this clone turned up a few times. The chain recombines TRBV19 with TRBJ1-5; no reliable D call. V lost 5 bases, J lost 10 bases, and 15 bases lay in between. The CDR3 is 13 amino acids. Germline V CDR1 and CDR2: LNHDA, SQIVND (reference sequence). Here the CDR3 reads CASSAGSPGPQHF. DNA of the CDR3: TGTGCCAGTAGTGCCGGGAGCCCGGGACCCCAGCATTTT.

J is TRBJ1-1 and V is TRBV2, with 9 bases identical to TRBD1. In germline, CDR1 is SNHLY, CDR2 FYNNEI. The CDR3 totals 16 residues. The V and J ends lost 4 bases and 0 bases, in that order; junction bases with no gene match: 6. The CDR3 sequence: CASSVPQGAMNTEAFF. The CDR3 DNA follows: TGTGCCAGCAGTGTTCCACAGGGGGCGATGAACACTGAAGCTTTCTTT.

This clone was recorded once. The V gene is TRBV9, the J gene TRBJ2-2; no definite D call. This CDR3 has 13 amino acids. Germline V gives CDR1 SGDLS, CDR2 YYNGEE. V was clipped by 0 bases and J by 3 bases, with 3 bases between them. Here the CDR3 reads CASSVGDTGELFF. The CDR3 DNA reads TGTGCCAGCAGCGTAGGAGACACCGGGGAGCTGTTTTTT.

The CDR3 region is CASSPIQGAATEAFF. The CDR3 coding sequence is TGTGCCAGCAGTCCCATACAGGGGGCGGCAACTGAAGCTTTCTTT. The chain recombines TRBV6-1 with TRBJ1-1, with 9 bases identical to TRBD1. The V gene's germline CDR1 is MNHNS and CDR2 SASEGT. V was pared by 5 bases and J by 5 bases, with 9 bases of the junction left unmatched. This CDR3 comprises 15 residues.

This clone was seen a few times. The chain is built from TRBV28 and TRBJ2-1; D might be TRBD1 (6 bases). V was trimmed by 6 bases and J by 2 bases, leaving 17 bases between them. CDR1 and CDR2 from the germline V gene are MDHEN and SYDVKM. This CDR3 region has 16 residues. The CDR3 sequence: CASSAVRGSPYNEQFF. The CDR3 nucleotides are TGTGCCAGCAGCGCGGTGAGGGGGAGCCCCTACAATGAGCAGTTCTTC.

This sequence joins TRBV19 and TRBJ1-5; TRBD1 matches 7 bases. The CDR3 has 13 amino acids. Unmatched junction bases numbered 7, after V lost 7 bases and J lost 7 bases. CDR1 LNHDA and CDR2 SQIVND come from the germline V gene (reference sequence). CDR3 loop: CASNPGGSQPQHF. The CDR3 DNA reads TGTGCCAGTAACCCAGGGGGGTCGCAGCCCCAGCATTTT.

The gene calls are TRBV5-4 and TRBJ1-2; 8 bases are shared with TRBD1. CDR3 length: 16 amino acids. The V segment lost 0 bases and the J segment 4 bases; nucleotides outside the gene matches: 8. CDR1 is SGHNT and CDR2 is YYREEE in the germline V gene (reference sequence). This CDR3 reads CASSLEGQGWSYGYTF. The CDR3 DNA follows: TGTGCCAGCAGCTTGGAAGGACAGGGTTGGAGCTATGGCTACACCTTC. The entire variable domain, with the rest obtained from reference TRBV5-4 and TRBJ1-2, is as follows: ETGVTQSPTHLIKTRGQQVTLRCSSQSGHNTVSWYQQALGQGPQFIFQYYREEENGRGNFPPRFSGLQFPNYSSELNVNALELDDSALYLCASSLEGQGWSYGYTFGSGTRLTVV.